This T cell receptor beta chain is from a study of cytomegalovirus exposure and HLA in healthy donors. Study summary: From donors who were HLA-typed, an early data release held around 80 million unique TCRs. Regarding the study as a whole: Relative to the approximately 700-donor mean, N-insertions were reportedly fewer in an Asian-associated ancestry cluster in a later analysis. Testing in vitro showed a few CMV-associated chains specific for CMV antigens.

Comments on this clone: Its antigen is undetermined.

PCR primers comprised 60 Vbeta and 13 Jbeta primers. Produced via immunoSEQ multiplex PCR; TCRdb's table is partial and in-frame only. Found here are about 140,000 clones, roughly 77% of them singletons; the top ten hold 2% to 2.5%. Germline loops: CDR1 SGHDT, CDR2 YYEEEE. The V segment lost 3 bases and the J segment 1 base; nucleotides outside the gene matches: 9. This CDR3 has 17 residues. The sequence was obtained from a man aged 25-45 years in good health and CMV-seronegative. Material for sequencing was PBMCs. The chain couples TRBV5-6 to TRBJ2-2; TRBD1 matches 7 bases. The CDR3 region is CASSSYDRTGNTGELFF. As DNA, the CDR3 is TGTGCCAGCAGCTCGTATGATAGGACAGGGAACACCGGGGAGCTGTTTTTT.